This TCR beta chain is from a study of CD8+CD57+ T cells in acquired aplastic anemia. Study overall: On average, sorted CD4+ and CD8+ cells gave approximately 3.1 ug of DNA. Study results and limitations: CD8+ Simpson's diversity did not differ significantly between patients and controls. A set of twenty-nine CD8+ CDR3 sequences was shared between patients and controls, and these sequences appeared highly expressed in patients.

The template for TCR beta VDJ and CDR3 sequence profiling was genomic DNA. TCRdb re-analysed the reads in MiXCR, keeping a single row per CDR3 protein. Found here are about 180,000 distinct CDR3 sequences, about 47% of them singletons; the top ten hold under 3%. The germline gives CDR1 KGHDR, CDR2 SFDVKD. Trimming cost V 3 bases and J 4 bases; bases outside gene matches: 6. The CDR3 is 15 residues long. This clonotype was seen at least ten times. The antigen is not known. The sample consisted of sorted CD4+, CD8+, or CD8+CD57+ T cells (not recorded which) from PBMCs. The sequence was obtained from a human donor in good health. The chain couples TRBV24-1 to TRBJ2-3; 7 nucleotides align to TRBD1. DNA for the CDR3: TGTGCCACCAGTGATCCGCAGGGGGTCCCAGATACGCAGTATTTT. Protein: CATSDPQGVPDTQYF.